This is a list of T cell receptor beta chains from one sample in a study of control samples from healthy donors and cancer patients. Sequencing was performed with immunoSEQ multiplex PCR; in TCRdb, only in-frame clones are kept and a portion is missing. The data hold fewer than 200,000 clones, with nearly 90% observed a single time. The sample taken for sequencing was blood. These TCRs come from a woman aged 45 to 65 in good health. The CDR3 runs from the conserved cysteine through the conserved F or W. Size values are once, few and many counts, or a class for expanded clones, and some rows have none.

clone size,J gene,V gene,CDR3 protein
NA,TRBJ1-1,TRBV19,CASSIDGRGNTEAFF
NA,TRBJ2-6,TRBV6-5,CASATGRSGANVLTF
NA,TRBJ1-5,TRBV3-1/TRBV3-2,CASSPTGQENQPQHF
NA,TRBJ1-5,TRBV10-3,CATRASNQPQHF
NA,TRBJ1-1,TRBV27,CASSLTRDSPAFF
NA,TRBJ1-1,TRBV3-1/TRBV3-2,CASTNGGGRAEAFF
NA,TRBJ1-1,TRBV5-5,CASSYGTTRVSMNTEAFF
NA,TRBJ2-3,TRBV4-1,CASSNSPGQPLTDTQYF
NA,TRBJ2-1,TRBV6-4,CASSDKGGGNEQFF
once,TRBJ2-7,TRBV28,CASRETPGSYEQYF
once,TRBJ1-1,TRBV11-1,CASSPRNTEAFF
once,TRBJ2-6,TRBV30,CAWSKIPSGANVLTF
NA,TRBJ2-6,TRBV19,CASTGSGANVLTF
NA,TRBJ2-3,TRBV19,CATSGSRTDTQYF
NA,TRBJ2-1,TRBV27,CASSFRPPNEQFF
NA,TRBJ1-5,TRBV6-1,CASSETGVQPQHF
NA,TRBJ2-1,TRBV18,CASSPQESSYNEQFF
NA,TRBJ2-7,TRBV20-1,CSASGTSETYEQYF
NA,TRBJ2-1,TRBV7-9,CASHSALYNEQFF
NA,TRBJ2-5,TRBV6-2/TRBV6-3,CASSRTVGQKETQYF
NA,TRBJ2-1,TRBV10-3,CAISESSGRVGTRNEQFF
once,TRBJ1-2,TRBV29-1,CSVVPYSNYGYTF
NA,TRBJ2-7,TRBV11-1,CASSLAGTGYEQYF
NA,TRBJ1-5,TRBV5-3,CARSPGAPEGNQPQHF
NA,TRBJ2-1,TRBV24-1,CATSDFGQSNNEQFF
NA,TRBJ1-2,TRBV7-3,CASSSTGNGYTF
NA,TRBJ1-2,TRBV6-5,CASSRQGAIYGYTF
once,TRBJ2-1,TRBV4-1,CASSQGSFNEQFF
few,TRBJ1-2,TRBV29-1,CSVEGGQNYYGYTF
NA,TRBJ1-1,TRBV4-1,CASSHHDRNTEAFF
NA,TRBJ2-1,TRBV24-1,CATSDRGLAVNEQFF
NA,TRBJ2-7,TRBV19,CASRPGRDYEQYF
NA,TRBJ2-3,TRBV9,CASSLGGGHTDTQYF
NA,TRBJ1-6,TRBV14,CASSPGRVGGSPLHF
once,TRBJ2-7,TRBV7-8,CASSLPSRSWSSYEQYF
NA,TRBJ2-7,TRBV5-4,CASSSSYEQYF
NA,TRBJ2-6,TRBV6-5,CASSQPQTGANVLTF
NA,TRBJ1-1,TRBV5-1,CASSLAVGVNTEAFF
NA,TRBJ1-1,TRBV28,CASSSSTAGTDEAFF
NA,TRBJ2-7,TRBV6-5,CASSSSSYEQYF
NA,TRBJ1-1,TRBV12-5,CASGDGLMNTEAFF
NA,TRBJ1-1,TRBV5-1,CASSSAGSNTEAFF
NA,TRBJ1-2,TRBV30,CAWSPEFNYGYTF
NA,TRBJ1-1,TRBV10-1,CASPRTPTEAFF
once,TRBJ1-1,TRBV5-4,CASSLDIGRGNTEAFF
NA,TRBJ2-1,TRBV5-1,CASTLTGNEQFF
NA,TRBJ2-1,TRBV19,CASSIDLAGGPDEQFF
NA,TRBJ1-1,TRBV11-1,CASSFPGTEAFF
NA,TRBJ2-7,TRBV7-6,CASSLGSLYEQYF
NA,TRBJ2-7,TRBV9,CASSGRQGTGGTYEQYF
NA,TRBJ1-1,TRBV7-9,CASSLLYSMNTEAFF
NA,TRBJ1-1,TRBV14,CASSQEGVGDAFF
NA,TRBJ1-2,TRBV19,CASSIPRQWIYGYTF
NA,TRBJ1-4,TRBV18,CASSPRSGQDRTNEKLFF
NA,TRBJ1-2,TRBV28,CATGSLGYTF
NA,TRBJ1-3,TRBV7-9,CASSFNSFPESGNTIYF
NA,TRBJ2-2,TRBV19,CASRRDTNTGELFF
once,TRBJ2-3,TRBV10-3,CAMSREGPDTQYF
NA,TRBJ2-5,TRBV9,CASSSTVGLGGGETQYF